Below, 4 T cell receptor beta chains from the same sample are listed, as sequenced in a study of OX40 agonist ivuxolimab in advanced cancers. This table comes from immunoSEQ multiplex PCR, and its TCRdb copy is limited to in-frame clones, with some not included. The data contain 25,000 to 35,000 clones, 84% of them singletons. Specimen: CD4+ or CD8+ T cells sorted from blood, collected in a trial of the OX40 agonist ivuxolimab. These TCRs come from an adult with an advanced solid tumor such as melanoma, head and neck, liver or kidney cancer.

The CDR3 sequence is CASSAGGGGEETQYF. The CDR3, as DNA: TGTGCCAGCAGCGCCGGTGGGGGGGGAGAAGAGACCCAGTACTTC. The chain uses TRBV9 and TRBJ2-5, with 7 bases that match TRBD2. The junction had 8 bases not matched to a gene; V was cut back by 3 bases and J by 3 bases. The CDR3 length is 15 residues. Germline loops: CDR1 SGDLS, CDR2 YYNGEE.

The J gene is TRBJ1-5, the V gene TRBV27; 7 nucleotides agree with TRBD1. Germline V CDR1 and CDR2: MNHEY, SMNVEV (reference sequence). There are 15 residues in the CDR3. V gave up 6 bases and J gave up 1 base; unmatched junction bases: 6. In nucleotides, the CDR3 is TGTGCCAGCAGCCATGACAGGGTCAGCAATCAGCCCCAGCATTTT. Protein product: CASSHDRVSNQPQHF.

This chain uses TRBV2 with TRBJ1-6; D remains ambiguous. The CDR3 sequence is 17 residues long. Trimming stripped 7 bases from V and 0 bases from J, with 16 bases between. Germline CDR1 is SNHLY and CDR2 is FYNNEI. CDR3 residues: CASTGVVSGSYNSPLHF. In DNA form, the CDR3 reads TGTGCCAGCACCGGGGTAGTATCGGGCTCCTATAATTCACCCCTCCACTTT.

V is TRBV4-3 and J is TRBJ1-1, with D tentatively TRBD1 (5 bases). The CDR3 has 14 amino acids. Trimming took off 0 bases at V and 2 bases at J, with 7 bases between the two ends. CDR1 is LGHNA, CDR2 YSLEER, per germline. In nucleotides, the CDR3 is TGCGCCAGCAGCCAAGAGGGGGAAAACACTGAAGCTTTCTTT. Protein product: CASSQEGENTEAFF.